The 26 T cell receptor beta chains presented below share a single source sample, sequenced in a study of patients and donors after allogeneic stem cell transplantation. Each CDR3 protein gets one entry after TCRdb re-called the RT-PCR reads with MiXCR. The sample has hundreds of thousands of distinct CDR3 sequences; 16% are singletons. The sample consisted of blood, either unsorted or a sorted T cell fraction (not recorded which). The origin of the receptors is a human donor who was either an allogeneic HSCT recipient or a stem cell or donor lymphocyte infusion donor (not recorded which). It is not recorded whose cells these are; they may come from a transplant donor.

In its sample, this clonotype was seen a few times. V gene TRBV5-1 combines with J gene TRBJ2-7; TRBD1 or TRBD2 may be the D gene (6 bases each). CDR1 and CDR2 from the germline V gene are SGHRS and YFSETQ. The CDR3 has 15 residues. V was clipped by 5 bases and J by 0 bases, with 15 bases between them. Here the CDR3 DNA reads TGCGCCAGCAGTTACGGCGGGGACAACTCCTACGAGCAGTACTTC. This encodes CASSYGGDNSYEQYF.

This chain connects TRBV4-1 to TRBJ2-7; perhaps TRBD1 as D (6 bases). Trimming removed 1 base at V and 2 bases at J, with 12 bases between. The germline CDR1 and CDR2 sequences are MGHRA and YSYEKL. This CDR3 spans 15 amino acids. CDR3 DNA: TGCGCCAGCAGCCAAGCCCTTACAGGGACCTACGAGCAGTACTTC. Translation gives CASSQALTGTYEQYF.

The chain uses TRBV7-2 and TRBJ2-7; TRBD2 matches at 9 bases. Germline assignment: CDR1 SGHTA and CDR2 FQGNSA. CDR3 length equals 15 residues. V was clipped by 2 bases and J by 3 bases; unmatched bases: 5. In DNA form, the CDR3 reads TGTGCCAGCAGCTTACGGGCGGGGGGGAGCTACGAGCAGTACTTC. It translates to CASSLRAGGSYEQYF.

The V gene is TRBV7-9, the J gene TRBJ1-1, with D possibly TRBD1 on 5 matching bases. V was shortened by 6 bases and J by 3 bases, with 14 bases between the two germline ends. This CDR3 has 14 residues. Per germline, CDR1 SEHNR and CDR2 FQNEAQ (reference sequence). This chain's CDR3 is CASSPLLGDTEAFF. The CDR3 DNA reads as TGTGCCAGCAGTCCCCTCCTGGGGGACACTGAAGCTTTCTTT.

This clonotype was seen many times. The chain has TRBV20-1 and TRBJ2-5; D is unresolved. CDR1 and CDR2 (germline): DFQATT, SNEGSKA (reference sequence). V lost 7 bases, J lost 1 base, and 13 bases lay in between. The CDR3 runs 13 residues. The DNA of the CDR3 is TGCAGTGTAGCTACCCACGTCCAAGAGACCCAGTACTTC. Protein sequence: CSVATHVQETQYF.

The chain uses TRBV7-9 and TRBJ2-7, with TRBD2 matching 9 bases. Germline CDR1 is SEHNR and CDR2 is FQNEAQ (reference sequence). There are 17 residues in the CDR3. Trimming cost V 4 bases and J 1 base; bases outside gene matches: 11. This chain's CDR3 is CASSSAKGSGGSYEQYF. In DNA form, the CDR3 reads TGTGCCAGCAGCTCCGCAAAGGGGAGCGGGGGGTCCTACGAGCAGTACTTC.

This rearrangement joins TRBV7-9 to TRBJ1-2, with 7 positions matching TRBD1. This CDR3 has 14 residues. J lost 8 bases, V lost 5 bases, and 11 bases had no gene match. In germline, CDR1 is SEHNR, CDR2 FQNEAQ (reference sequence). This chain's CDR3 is CASSHPRQGGGYTF. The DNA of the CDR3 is TGTGCCAGCAGCCACCCCCGACAGGGCGGCGGCTACACCTTC.

The CDR3 DNA reads TGTGCCAGCAGCTTCCTCAGGGCGGGTTACGAGCAGTACTTC. Translation gives CASSFLRAGYEQYF. The chain recombines TRBV11-2 with TRBJ2-7, with D perhaps being TRBD1 or TRBD2 (5 bases each). The germline V and J ends were trimmed by 3 bases and 4 bases, with 13 bases remaining between them. Germline values: CDR1 SGHAT, CDR2 FQNNGV. CDR3 size: 14 residues.

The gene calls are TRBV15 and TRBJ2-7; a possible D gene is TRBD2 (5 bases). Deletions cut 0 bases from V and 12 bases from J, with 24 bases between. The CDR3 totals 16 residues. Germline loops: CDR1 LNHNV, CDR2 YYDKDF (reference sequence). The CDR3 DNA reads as TGTGCCACCAGCAGAGATAGAACTTTAAAGCGGATGGGTCTGTACTTC. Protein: CATSRDRTLKRMGLYF.

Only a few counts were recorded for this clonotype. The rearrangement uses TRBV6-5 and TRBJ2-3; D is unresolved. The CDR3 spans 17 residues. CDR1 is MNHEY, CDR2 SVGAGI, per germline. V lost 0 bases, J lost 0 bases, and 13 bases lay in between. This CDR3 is CASSYSIRTESTDTQYF. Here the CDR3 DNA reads TGTGCCAGCAGTTACTCGATTCGAACAGAGAGCACAGATACGCAGTATTTT.

The CDR3 sequence is CASSTGLARYNEQFF. In DNA form, the CDR3 reads TGTGCCAGCAGTACCGGACTAGCCAGATACAATGAGCAGTTCTTC. The V gene is TRBV25-1, the J gene TRBJ2-1; 8 nucleotides match TRBD2. The CDR3 consists of 15 residues. The V segment lost 5 bases and the J segment 4 bases; nucleotides outside the gene matches: 7. Germline CDR1 MGHDK, CDR2 SYGVNS.

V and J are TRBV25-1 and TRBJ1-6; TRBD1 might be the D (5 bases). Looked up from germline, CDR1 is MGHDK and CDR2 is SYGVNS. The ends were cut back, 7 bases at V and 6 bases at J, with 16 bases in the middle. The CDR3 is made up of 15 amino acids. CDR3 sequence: CASNPGTAGNSPLHF. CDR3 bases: TGTGCCAGCAACCCCGGGACCGCCGGTAATTCACCCCTCCACTTT. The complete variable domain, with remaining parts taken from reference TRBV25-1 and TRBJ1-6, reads EADIYQTPRYLVIGTGKKITLECSQTMGHDKMYWYQQDPGMELHLIHYSYGVNSTEKGDLSSESTVSRIRTEHFPLTLESARPSHTSQYLCASNPGTAGNSPLHFGNGTRLTVT.

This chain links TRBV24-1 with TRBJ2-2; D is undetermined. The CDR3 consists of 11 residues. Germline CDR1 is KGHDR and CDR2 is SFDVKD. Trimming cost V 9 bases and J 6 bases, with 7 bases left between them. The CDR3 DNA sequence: TGTGCCACCTCCAGATCCGGGGAGCTGTTTTTT. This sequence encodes CATSRSGELFF.

As DNA, the CDR3 is TGTGCCAGCAGTCTCAGGACTAGCGGTTACGAGCAGTACTTC. It yields the protein CASSLRTSGYEQYF. The gene calls are TRBV12-3 or TRBV12-4 and TRBJ2-7; 10 positions agree with TRBD2. V was pared by 5 bases and J by 4 bases, with 5 bases of the junction left unmatched. The CDR3 covers 14 residues.

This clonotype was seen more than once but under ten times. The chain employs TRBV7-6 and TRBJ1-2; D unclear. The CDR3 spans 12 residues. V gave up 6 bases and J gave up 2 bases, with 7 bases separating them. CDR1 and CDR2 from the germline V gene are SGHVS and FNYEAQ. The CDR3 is CASRPFNYGYTF. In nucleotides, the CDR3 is TGTGCCAGCAGACCCTTCAACTATGGCTACACCTTC.

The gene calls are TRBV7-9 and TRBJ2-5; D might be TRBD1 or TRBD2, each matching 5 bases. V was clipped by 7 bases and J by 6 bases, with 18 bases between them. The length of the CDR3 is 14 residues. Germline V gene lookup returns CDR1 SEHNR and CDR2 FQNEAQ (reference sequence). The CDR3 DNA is TGTGCCAGCATCCAAATGGGGGATGTGAAGACCCAGTACTTC. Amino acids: CASIQMGDVKTQYF.

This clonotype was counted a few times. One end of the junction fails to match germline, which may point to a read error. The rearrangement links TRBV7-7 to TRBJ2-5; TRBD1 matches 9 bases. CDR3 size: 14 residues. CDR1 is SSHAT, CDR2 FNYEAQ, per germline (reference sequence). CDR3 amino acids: CASSPGGQGETQYF. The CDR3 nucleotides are TGTGCTAGCAGCCCAGGGGGACAGGGAGAGACCCAGTACTTC.

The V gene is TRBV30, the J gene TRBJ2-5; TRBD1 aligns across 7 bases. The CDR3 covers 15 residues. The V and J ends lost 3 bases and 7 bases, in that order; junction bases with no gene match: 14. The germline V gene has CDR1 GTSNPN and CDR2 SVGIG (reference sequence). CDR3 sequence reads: CAWSAPEGAIGTQYF. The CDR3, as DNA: TGTGCCTGGAGCGCCCCTGAGGGGGCCATAGGGACCCAGTACTTC.

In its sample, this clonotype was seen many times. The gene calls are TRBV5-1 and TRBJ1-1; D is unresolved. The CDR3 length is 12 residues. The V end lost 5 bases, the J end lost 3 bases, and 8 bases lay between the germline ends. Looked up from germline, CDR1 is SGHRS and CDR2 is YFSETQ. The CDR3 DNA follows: TGCGCCAGCAGACCGGACGACACTGAAGCTTTCTTT. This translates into CASRPDDTEAFF.

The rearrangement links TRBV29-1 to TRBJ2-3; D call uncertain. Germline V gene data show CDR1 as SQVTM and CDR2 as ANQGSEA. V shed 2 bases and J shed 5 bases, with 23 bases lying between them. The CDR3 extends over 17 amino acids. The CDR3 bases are TGCAGCGTTGAAAAAAGGCAGAGACCCTCCGGTGGAGATACGCAGTATTTT. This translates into CSVEKRQRPSGGDTQYF.

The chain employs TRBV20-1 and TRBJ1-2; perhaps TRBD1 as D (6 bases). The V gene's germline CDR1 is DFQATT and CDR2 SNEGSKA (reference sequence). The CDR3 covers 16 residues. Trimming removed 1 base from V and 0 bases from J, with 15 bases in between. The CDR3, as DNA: TGCAGTGCTAGAGTCTTGGGGGCCTTTACTAACTATGGCTACACCTTC. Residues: CSARVLGAFTNYGYTF.

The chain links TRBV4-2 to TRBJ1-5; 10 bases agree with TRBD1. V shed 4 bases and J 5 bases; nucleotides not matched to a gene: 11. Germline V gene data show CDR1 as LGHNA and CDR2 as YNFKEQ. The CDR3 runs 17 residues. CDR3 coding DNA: TGTGCCAGCAGCCTCCACCCCCGGGACAGGGGAGATCAGCCCCAGCATTTT. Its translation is CASSLHPRDRGDQPQHF.

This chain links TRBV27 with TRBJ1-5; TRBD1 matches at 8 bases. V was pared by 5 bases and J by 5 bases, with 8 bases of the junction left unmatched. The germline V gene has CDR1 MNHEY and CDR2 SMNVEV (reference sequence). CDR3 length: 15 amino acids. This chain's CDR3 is CASSAVARGHQPQHF. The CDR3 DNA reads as TGTGCCAGCAGTGCCGTTGCCAGGGGGCATCAGCCCCAGCATTTT.

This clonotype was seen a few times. The CDR3 region has the DNA TGTGCCAGCCGTCAATTTCGGGGCGGAGAGACCCAGTACTTC. It specifies CASRQFRGGETQYF. The rearrangement joins TRBV2 to TRBJ2-5; D may correspond to TRBD1 or TRBD2 (5 bases each). The CDR3 is 14 residues long. Trimming shortened V by 8 bases and J by 4 bases, and 17 bases separated the two germline ends. Germline values: CDR1 SNHLY, CDR2 FYNNEI.

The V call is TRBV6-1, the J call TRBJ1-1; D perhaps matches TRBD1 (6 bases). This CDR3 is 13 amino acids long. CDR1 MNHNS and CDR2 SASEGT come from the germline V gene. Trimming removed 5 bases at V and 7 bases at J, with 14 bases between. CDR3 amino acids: CASSLDRRLEAFF. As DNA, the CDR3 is TGTGCCAGCAGTCTTGACAGGCGCCTTGAAGCTTTCTTT.

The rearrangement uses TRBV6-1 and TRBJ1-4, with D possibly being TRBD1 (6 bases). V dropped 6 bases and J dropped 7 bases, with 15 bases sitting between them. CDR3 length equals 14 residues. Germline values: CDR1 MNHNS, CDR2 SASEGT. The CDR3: CASSARGAGEKLFF. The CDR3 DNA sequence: TGTGCCAGCAGCGCCCGGGGGGCAGGTGAAAAACTGTTTTTT.